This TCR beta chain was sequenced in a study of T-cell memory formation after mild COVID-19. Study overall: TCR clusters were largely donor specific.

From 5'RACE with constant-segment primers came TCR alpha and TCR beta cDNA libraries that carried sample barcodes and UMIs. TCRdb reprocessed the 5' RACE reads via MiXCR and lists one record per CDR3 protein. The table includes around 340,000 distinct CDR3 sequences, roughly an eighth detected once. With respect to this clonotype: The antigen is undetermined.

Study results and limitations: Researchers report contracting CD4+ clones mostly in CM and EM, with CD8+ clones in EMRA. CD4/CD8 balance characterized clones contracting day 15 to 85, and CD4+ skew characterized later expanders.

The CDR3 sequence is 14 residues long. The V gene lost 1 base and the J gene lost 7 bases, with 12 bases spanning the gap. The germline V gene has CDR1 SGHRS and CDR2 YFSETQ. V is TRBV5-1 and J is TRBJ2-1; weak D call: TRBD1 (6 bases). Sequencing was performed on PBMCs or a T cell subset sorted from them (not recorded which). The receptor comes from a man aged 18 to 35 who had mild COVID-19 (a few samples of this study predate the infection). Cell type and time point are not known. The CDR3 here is CASSLLQGQNEQFF. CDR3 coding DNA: TGCGCCAGCAGCTTGTTGCAGGGGCAGAATGAGCAGTTCTTC.